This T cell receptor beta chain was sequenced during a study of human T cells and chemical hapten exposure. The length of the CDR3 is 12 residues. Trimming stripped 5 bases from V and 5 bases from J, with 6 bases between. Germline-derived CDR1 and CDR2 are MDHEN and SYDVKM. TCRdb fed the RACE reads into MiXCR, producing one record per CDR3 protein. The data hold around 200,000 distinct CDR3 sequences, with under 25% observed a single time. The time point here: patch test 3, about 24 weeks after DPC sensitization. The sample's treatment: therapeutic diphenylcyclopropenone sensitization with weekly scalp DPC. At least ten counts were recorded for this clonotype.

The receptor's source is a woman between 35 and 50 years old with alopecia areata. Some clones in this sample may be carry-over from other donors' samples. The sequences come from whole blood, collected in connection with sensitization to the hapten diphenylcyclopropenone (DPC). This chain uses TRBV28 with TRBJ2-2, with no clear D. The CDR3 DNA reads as TGTGCCAGCAGTACCCCTACCGGGGAGCTGTTTTTT. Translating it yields CASSTPTGELFF. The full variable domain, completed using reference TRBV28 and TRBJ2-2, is DVKVTQSSRYLVKRTGEKVFLECVQDMDHENMFWYRQDPGLGLRLIYFSYDVKMKEKGDIPEGYSVSREKKERFSLILESASTNQTSMYLCASSTPTGELFFGEGSRLTVL.